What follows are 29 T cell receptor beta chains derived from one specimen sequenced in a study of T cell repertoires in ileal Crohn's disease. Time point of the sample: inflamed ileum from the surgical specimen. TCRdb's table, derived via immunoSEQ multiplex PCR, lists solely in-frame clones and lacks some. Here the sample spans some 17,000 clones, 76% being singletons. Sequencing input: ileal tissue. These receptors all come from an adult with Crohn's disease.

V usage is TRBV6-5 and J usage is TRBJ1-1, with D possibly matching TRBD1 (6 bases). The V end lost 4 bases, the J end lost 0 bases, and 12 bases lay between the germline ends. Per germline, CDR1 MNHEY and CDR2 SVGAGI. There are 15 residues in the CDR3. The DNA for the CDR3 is TGTGCCAGCAGTTCAGGGGTCGGTTTGAACACTGAAGCTTTCTTT. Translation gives CASSSGVGLNTEAFF.

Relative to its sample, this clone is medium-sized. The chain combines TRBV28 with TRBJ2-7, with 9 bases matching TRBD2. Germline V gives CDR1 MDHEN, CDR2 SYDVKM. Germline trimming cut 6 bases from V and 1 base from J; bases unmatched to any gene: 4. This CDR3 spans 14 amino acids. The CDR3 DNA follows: TGTGCCAGCAGGACTAGCGGAAATTCCTACGAGCAGTACTTC. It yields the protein CASRTSGNSYEQYF.

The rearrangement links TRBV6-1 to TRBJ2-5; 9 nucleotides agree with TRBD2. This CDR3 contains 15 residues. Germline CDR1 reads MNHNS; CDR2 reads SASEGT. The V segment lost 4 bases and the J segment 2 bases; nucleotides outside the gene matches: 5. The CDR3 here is CASSGRLAAQETQYF. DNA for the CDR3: TGTGCCAGCAGTGGAAGACTAGCGGCGCAAGAGACCCAGTACTTC.

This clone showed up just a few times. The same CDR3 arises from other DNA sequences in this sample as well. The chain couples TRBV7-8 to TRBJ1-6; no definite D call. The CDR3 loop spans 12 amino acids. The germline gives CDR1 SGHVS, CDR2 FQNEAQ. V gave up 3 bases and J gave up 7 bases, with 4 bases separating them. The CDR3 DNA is TGTGCCAGCAGCTTTGTAAATTCACCCCTCCACTTT. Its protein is CASSFVNSPLHF. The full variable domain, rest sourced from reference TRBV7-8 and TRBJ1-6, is GAGVSQSPRYKVAKRGQDVALRCDPISGHVSLFWYQQALGQGPEFLTYFQNEAQLDKSGLPSDRFFAERPEGSVSTLKIQRTQQEDSAVYLCASSFVNSPLHFGNGTRLTVT.

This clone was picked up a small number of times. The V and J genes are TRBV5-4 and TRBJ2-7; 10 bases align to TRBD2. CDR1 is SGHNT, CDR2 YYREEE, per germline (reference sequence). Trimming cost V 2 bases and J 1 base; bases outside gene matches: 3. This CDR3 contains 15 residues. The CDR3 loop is CASSFDSGGSYEQYF. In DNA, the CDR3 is TGTGCCAGCAGCTTTGATAGCGGGGGGTCCTACGAGCAGTACTTC.

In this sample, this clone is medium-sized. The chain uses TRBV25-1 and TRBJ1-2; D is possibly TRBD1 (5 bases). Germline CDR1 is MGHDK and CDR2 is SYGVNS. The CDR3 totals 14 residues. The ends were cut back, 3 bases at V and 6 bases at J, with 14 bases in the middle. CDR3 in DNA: TGTGCCAGCAGTGAGGGACGGGGCGAGGATGGCTACACCTTC. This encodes CASSEGRGEDGYTF.

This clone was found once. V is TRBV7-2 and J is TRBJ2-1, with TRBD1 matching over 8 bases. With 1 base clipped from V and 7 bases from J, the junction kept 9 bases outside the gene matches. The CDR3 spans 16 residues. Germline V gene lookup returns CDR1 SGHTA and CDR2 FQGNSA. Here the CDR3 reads CASSLGAGQGWNEQFF. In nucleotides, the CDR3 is TGTGCCAGCAGCTTAGGGGCAGGACAGGGTTGGAATGAGCAGTTCTTC.

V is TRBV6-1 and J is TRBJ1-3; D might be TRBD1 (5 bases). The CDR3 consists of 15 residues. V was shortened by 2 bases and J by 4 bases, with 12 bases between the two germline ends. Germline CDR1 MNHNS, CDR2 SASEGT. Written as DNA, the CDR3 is TGTGCCAGCAGTGAACTTGGGGGAAACGGAAACACCATATATTTT. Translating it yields CASSELGGNGNTIYF.

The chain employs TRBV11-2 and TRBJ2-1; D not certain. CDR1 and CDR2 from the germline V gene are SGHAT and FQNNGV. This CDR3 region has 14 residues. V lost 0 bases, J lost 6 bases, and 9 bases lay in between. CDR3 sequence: CASSLEGLANEQFF. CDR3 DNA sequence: TGTGCCAGCAGCTTAGAGGGTTTAGCCAATGAGCAGTTCTTC.

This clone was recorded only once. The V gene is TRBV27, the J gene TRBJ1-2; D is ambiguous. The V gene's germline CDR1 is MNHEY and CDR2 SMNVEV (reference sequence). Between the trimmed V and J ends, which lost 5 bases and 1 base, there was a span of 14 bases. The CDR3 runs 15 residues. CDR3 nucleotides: TGTGCCAGCAGTCCTCGGGGTGGGTATAACTATGGCTACACCTTC. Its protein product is CASSPRGGYNYGYTF.

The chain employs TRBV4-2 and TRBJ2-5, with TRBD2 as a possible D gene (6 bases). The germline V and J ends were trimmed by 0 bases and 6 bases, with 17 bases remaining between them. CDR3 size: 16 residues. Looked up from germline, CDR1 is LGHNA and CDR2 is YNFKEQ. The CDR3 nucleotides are TGTGCCAGCAGCCAAGAAGAAGGGGACTTACCAAAGACCCAGTACTTC. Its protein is CASSQEEGDLPKTQYF.

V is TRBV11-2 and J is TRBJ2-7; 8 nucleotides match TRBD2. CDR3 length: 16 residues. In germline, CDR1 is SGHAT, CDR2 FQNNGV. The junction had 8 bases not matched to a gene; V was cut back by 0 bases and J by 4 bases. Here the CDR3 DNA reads TGTGCCAGCAGCTTAGATCGTGGTAGCGGGGCTTACGAGCAGTACTTC. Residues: CASSLDRGSGAYEQYF.

The CDR3 loop is CASSPSGRDTGELFF. As DNA, the CDR3 is TGTGCCAGCAGCCCTAGCGGGAGGGACACCGGGGAGCTGTTTTTT. The V gene is TRBV28, the J gene TRBJ2-2, with 12 bases lining up with TRBD2. The ends lost 6 bases at V and 3 bases at J; junction bases unmatched: 2. The germline V gene has CDR1 MDHEN and CDR2 SYDVKM. The CDR3 totals 15 residues.

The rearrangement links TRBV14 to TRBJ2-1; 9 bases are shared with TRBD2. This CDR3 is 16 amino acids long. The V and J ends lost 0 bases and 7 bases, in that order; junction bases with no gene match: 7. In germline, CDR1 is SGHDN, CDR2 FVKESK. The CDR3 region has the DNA TGTGCCAGCAGCCAAGATCGCCTAGCGGGAATAAATGAGCAGTTCTTC. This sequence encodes CASSQDRLAGINEQFF. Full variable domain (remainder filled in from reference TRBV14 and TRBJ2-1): EAGVTQFPSHSVIEKGQTVTLRCDPISGHDNLYWYRRVMGKEIKFLLHFVKESKQDESGMPNNRFLAERTGGTYSTLKVQPAELEDSGVYFCASSQDRLAGINEQFFGPGTRLTVL.

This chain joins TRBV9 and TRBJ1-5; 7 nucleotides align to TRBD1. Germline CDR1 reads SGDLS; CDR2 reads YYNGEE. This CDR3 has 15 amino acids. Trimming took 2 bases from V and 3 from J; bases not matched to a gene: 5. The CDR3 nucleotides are TGTGCCAGCAGCGTTCAGGGGGGAACCAATCAGCCCCAGCATTTT. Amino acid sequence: CASSVQGGTNQPQHF.

The CDR3, as DNA: TGTGCCAGCAGTGACTCGACTAGCGGGGGGGCAGATACGCAGTATTTT. Translating gives CASSDSTSGGADTQYF. The chain joins TRBV6-4 to TRBJ2-3, with TRBD2 matching over 14 bases. Losses at the gene ends were 0 bases for V and 4 bases for J; bases not matched to a gene: 0. Per germline, CDR1 MRHNA and CDR2 SNTAGT. The CDR3 sequence is 16 residues long.

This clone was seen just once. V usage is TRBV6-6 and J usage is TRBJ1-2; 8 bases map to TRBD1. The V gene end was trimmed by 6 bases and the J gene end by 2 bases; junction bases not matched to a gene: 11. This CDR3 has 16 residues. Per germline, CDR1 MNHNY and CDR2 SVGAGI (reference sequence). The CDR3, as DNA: TGTGCCAGCAGCGGACAGGGCGATTGGAGAAACTATGGCTACACCTTC. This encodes CASSGQGDWRNYGYTF.

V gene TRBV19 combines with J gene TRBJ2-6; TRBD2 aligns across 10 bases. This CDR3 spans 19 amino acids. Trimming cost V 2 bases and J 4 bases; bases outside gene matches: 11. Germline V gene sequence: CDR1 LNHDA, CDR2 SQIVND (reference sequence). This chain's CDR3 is CASSILGLAGVVGANVLTF. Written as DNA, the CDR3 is TGTGCCAGTAGTATATTGGGGCTAGCGGGAGTGGTCGGGGCCAACGTCCTGACTTTC. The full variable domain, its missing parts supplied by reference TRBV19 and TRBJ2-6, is DGGITQSPKYLFRKEGQNVTLSCEQNLNHDAMYWYRQDPGQGLRLIYYSQIVNDFQKGDIAEGYSVSREKKESFPLTVTSAQKNPTAFYLCASSILGLAGVVGANVLTFGAGSRLTVL.

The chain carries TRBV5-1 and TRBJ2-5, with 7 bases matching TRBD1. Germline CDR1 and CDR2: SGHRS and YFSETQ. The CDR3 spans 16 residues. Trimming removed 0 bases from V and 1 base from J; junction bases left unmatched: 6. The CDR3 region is CASSLGTGILQETQYF. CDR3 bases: TGCGCCAGCAGCTTGGGGACAGGCATACTCCAAGAGACCCAGTACTTC.

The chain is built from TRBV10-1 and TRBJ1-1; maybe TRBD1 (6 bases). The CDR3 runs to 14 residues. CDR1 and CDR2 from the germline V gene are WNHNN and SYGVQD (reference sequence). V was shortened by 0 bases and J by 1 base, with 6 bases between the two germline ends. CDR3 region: CASSESTGNTEAFF. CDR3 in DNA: TGCGCCAGCAGTGAGTCGACAGGGAACACTGAAGCTTTCTTT.

CDR3 sequence: CASSMEGKLNYGYTF. In nucleotides, the CDR3 is TGTGCCAGTAGTATGGAGGGGAAACTTAACTATGGCTACACCTTC. The chain links TRBV19 to TRBJ1-2; D is perhaps TRBD1 (5 bases). Trimming took off 3 bases at V and 1 base at J, with 12 bases between the two ends. This CDR3 spans 15 amino acids. Germline lookup yields CDR1 LNHDA and CDR2 SQIVND (reference sequence).

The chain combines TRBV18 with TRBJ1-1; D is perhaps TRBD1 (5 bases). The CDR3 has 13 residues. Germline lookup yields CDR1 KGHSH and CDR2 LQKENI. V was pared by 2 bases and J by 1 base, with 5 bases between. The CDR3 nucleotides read TGTGCCAGCTCACCAGGGGCGAACACTGAAGCTTTCTTT. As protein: CASSPGANTEAFF. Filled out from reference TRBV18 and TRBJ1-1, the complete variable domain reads NAGVMQNPRHLVRRRGQEARLRCSPMKGHSHVYWYRQLPEEGLKFMVYLQKENIIDESGMPKERFSAEFPKEGPSILRIQQVVRGDSAAYFCASSPGANTEAFFGQGTRLTVV.

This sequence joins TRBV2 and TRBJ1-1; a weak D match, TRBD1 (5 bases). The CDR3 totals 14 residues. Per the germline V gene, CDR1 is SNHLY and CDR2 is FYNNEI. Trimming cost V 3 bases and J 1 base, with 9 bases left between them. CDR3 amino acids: CASSDRVGNTEAFF. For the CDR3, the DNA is TGTGCCAGCAGTGACAGGGTAGGGAACACTGAAGCTTTCTTT.

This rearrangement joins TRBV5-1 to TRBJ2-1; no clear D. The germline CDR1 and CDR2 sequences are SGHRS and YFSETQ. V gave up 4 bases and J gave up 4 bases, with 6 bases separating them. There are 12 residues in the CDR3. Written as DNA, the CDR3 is TGCGCCAGCAGCACAAATTACAATGAGCAGTTCTTC. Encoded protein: CASSTNYNEQFF.

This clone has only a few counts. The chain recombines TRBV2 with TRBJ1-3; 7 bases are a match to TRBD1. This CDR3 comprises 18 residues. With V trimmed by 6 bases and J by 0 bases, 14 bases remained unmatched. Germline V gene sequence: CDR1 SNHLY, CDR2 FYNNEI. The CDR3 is CASRDPIQGTRSGNTIYF. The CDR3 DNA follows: TGTGCCAGCAGGGACCCGATACAGGGGACGCGCTCTGGAAACACCATATATTTT.

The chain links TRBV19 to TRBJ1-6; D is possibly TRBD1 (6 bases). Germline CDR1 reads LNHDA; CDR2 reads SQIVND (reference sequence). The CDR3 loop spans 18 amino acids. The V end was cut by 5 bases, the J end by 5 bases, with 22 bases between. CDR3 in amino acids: CASSARTLGQTDNSPLHF. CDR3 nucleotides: TGTGCCAGTAGTGCCCGGACACTTGGACAGACTGATAATTCACCCCTCCACTTT.

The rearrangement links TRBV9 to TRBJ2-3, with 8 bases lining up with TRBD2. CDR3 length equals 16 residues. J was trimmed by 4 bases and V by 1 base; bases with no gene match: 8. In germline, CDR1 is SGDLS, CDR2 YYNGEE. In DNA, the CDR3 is TGTGCCAGCAGCGTACATGACGGGAGGGCCGCAGATACGCAGTATTTT. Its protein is CASSVHDGRAADTQYF.

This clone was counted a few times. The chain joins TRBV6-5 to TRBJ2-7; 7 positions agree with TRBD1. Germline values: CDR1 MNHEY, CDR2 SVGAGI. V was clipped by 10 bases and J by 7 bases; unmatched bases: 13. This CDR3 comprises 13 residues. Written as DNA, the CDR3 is TGTGCCACAAGGGGGCTAGCTTTAGGTGAGCAGTACTTC. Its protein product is CATRGLALGEQYF.

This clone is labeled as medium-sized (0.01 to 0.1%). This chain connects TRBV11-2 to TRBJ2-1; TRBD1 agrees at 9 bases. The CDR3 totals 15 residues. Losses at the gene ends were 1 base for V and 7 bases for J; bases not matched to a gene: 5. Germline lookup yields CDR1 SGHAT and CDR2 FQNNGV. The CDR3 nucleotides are TGTGCCAGCAGCTTAGGGACAGGGGAGTGGAATGAGCAGTTCTTC. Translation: CASSLGTGEWNEQFF.